The following is a TCR beta chain sequence with its context. Its matching antigen is unknown. Profiled with immunoSEQ multiplex PCR; TCRdb holds only in-frame clones, not every one. The sample yields approximately 100,000 clones, over 70% seen once. The entry originates in a study of T cell responses to AZD1222 COVID-19 vaccine. Germline CDR1 and CDR2: LNHDA and SQIVND (reference sequence). This CDR3 is built from 14 residues. Trimming took 3 bases from V and 3 from J, leaving 9 bases between them. The study's findings and limits: With two AZD1222 doses given, Spike-specific TCR breadth and depth both rose. Across spike, vaccine-associated CD4 TCRs were found, dominant at 160-218 and 743-854. Repertoires were obtained only post-peak T cell response.

This rearrangement joins TRBV19 to TRBJ1-5, with D perhaps TRBD1 (5 bases). The TCR originated in an adult in good health. This sample comprised peripheral blood, obtained on day 0 of AZD1222 vaccination. CDR3 bases: TGTGCCAGTAGTATGTGGGACGCCAATCAGCCCCAGCATTTT. Translated: CASSMWDANQPQHF. The full variable domain, in which reference TRBV19 and TRBJ1-5 provide the parts outside the CDR3, is DGGITQSPKYLFRKEGQNVTLSCEQNLNHDAMYWYRQDPGQGLRLIYYSQIVNDFQKGDIAEGYSVSREKKESFPLTVTSAQKNPTAFYLCASSMWDANQPQHFGDGTRLSIL.